The source of this T cell receptor (beta chain) is a study of T cell responses to AZD1222 COVID-19 vaccine. Only in-frame clones appear in the TCRdb table, and some are missing; sequencing was by immunoSEQ multiplex PCR. Of fewer than 150,000 clones listed, almost 90% are singletons. Findings of the study overall: Most donors were white British and more were female, and clonal diversity was possibly underestimated. Only a handful of people who got AZD1222 tested seropositive at baseline.

A note on this clone: The antigen remains undetermined.

Germline V gene sequence: CDR1 LGHNA, CDR2 YSLEER. J lost 3 bases, V lost 1 base, and 4 bases had no gene match. CDR3 length equals 15 residues. The rearrangement uses TRBV4-3 and TRBJ1-2; 8 positions agree with TRBD1. The clonotype was recovered from an adult in good health. Source: peripheral blood, taken on day 0 of AZD1222 vaccination. CDR3: CASSQAETGDYGYTF. The DNA of the CDR3 is TGCGCCAGCAGCCAAGCCGAGACAGGGGACTATGGCTACACCTTC.